A selection of T cell receptor beta chains follows, all from one sample in a study of Ad26.COV2.S vaccination and SARS-CoV-2 variants. Using immunoSEQ multiplex PCR, the repertoire was profiled, and TCRdb retains in-frame clones only, with some absent. In the table there are 410,000 or so clones, over 75% of which are singletons. The material was peripheral blood, obtained in a trial of Ad26.COV2.S vaccine versus placebo. The receptors originated from a person between 18 and 59 years old who received the Ad26.COV2.S COVID-19 vaccine or a placebo. CDR3s include the opening cysteine and the closing phenylalanine or tryptophan. Fields, in order: J gene, V gene, D gene, CDR3 protein. A D gene is named only where the DNA matches it firmly.

j_gene: TRBJ2-2; v_gene: TRBV6-2/TRBV6-3; d_gene: NA; CDR3aa: CASSYGPSRELFF
j_gene: TRBJ2-4; v_gene: TRBV25-1; d_gene: NA; CDR3aa: CASSGSFQYF
j_gene: TRBJ2-2; v_gene: TRBV20-1; d_gene: NA; CDR3aa: CSASRGTAFTGELFF
j_gene: TRBJ2-3; v_gene: TRBV7-8; d_gene: NA; CDR3aa: CASSPRARSDTDTQYF
j_gene: TRBJ2-1; v_gene: TRBV5-4; d_gene: TRBD2; CDR3aa: CASSASGNEQFF
j_gene: TRBJ2-5; v_gene: TRBV28; d_gene: TRBD1; CDR3aa: CASSLDRGPQYF
j_gene: TRBJ1-2; v_gene: TRBV6-1; d_gene: NA; CDR3aa: CASSESGEGYGYTF
j_gene: TRBJ2-2; v_gene: TRBV19; d_gene: TRBD1; CDR3aa: CASMTGGENTGELFF
j_gene: TRBJ2-2; v_gene: TRBV29-1; d_gene: NA; CDR3aa: CSVETGNTGELFF
j_gene: TRBJ1-6; v_gene: TRBV3-1/TRBV3-2; d_gene: TRBD1; CDR3aa: CASSPLGQGNNSPLHF
j_gene: TRBJ2-2; v_gene: TRBV5-1; d_gene: NA; CDR3aa: CASSLGGRELFF
j_gene: TRBJ2-7; v_gene: TRBV2; d_gene: TRBD1; CDR3aa: CASTRDRRYEQYF
j_gene: TRBJ2-1; v_gene: TRBV29-1; d_gene: NA; CDR3aa: CSVSSVHPYNEQFF
j_gene: TRBJ2-2; v_gene: TRBV4-1; d_gene: NA; CDR3aa: CASSQGTKNTGELFF
j_gene: TRBJ2-7; v_gene: TRBV20-1; d_gene: NA; CDR3aa: CSASSQMGEYEQYF
j_gene: TRBJ2-7; v_gene: TRBV12-3/TRBV12-4; d_gene: TRBD2; CDR3aa: CASGLAGAGEQYF
j_gene: TRBJ2-2; v_gene: TRBV7-2; d_gene: TRBD2; CDR3aa: CASSSGRVSGELFF
j_gene: TRBJ2-1; v_gene: TRBV7-2; d_gene: NA; CDR3aa: CASRPTGTRRGEQFF
j_gene: TRBJ1-1; v_gene: TRBV5-6; d_gene: NA; CDR3aa: CASSPRVDVKAFF
j_gene: TRBJ2-1; v_gene: TRBV20-1; d_gene: TRBD1; CDR3aa: CSASATGYEQFF
j_gene: TRBJ1-1; v_gene: TRBV19; d_gene: TRBD1; CDR3aa: CASSIQDTGTGNTEAFF
j_gene: TRBJ1-4; v_gene: TRBV5-1; d_gene: NA; CDR3aa: CASSEGATNEKLFF
j_gene: TRBJ1-1; v_gene: TRBV7-9; d_gene: NA; CDR3aa: CASSWGTGTTEAFF
j_gene: TRBJ2-3; v_gene: TRBV6-5; d_gene: TRBD2; CDR3aa: CASSYVASGRQDTQYF
j_gene: TRBJ2-1; v_gene: TRBV6-5; d_gene: NA; CDR3aa: CASSLLATALNEQFF
j_gene: TRBJ2-1; v_gene: TRBV7-2; d_gene: NA; CDR3aa: CASSLTPSFSSYNEQFF
j_gene: TRBJ2-5; v_gene: TRBV11-2; d_gene: TRBD1; CDR3aa: CASSFWDRVKTQYF
j_gene: TRBJ2-7; v_gene: TRBV6-6; d_gene: NA; CDR3aa: CASSPPEGIHEQYF
j_gene: TRBJ1-4; v_gene: TRBV6-5; d_gene: NA; CDR3aa: CASSITGGAGEKLFF
j_gene: TRBJ2-1; v_gene: TRBV12-3/TRBV12-4; d_gene: NA; CDR3aa: CASSLGYGNGGFF
j_gene: TRBJ2-7; v_gene: TRBV6-5; d_gene: NA; CDR3aa: CASSVQGSSYEQYF
j_gene: TRBJ2-7; v_gene: TRBV11-2; d_gene: NA; CDR3aa: CASSLGRVEYEQYF
j_gene: TRBJ2-7; v_gene: TRBV18; d_gene: TRBD1; CDR3aa: CASSPPAGGTYEQYF
j_gene: TRBJ1-1; v_gene: TRBV5-1; d_gene: NA; CDR3aa: CASSLEGAEAFF
j_gene: TRBJ2-4; v_gene: TRBV5-5; d_gene: NA; CDR3aa: CASSFRGGQNIQYF
j_gene: TRBJ1-3; v_gene: TRBV7-2; d_gene: NA; CDR3aa: CASSLLTHRGNTIYF
j_gene: TRBJ2-3; v_gene: TRBV4-1; d_gene: NA; CDR3aa: CASSQGNSRFTDTQYF
j_gene: TRBJ2-3; v_gene: TRBV19; d_gene: TRBD2; CDR3aa: CASSIAGDLYF
j_gene: TRBJ2-7; v_gene: TRBV6-6; d_gene: NA; CDR3aa: CASSRQDSASLNSYEQYF
j_gene: TRBJ2-3; v_gene: TRBV7-2; d_gene: NA; CDR3aa: CASSLYTDTQYF
j_gene: TRBJ2-1; v_gene: TRBV19; d_gene: NA; CDR3aa: CASRSIGPYNEQFF
j_gene: TRBJ1-4; v_gene: TRBV28; d_gene: TRBD1; CDR3aa: CASSLGQGGPWARELFF
j_gene: TRBJ1-3; v_gene: TRBV7-9; d_gene: TRBD1; CDR3aa: CASRDRGNTIYF
j_gene: TRBJ2-5; v_gene: TRBV6-1; d_gene: TRBD2; CDR3aa: CASSEVSGSVRGPQYF
j_gene: TRBJ1-6; v_gene: TRBV6-2/TRBV6-3; d_gene: NA; CDR3aa: CASSYSTPPLHF